This entry lists 10 T cell receptor beta chains sequenced from one sample in a study of metastatic and nonmetastatic thyroid tumors. From the PCR reads, TCRdb re-called clones with MiXCR. The sample has about 48,000 clones; around 20% are singletons. There were no patients who had received any treatment before thyroid surgery. Sequenced input: blood. The receptors were sampled from a male donor with papillary thyroid cancer or a benign thyroid nodule (not recorded which). Some clones in this sample may be carry-over from other donors' samples.

The chain is built from TRBV19 and TRBJ1-3; D remains unclear. The germline CDR1 and CDR2 sequences are LNHDA and SQIVND (reference sequence). CDR3 length: 12 amino acids. CDR3 sequence: CASGRSGNTIYF. The CDR3 nucleotides read TGTGCAAGTGGTCGCAGCGGAAACACCATATATTTT.

V gene TRBV5-1 combines with J gene TRBJ1-4; TRBD1 matches 7 bases. The CDR3 consists of 16 residues. The V gene's germline CDR1 is SGHRS and CDR2 YFSETQ. The V gene end was trimmed by 4 bases and the J gene end by 1 base; junction bases not matched to a gene: 7. This CDR3 is CASSTGQELTNEKLFF. The CDR3 nucleotides read TGCGCCAGCAGCACCGGACAGGAATTAACTAATGAAAAACTGTTTTTT.

In its sample, this clone was seen many times. The chain has TRBV9 and TRBJ2-6; no definite D call. CDR1 SGDLS and CDR2 YYNGEE come from the germline V gene. There are 15 residues in the CDR3. V shed 0 bases and J shed 1 base, with 5 bases lying between them. In DNA form, the CDR3 reads TGTGCCAGCAGCGTAGTAGGGTCTGGGGCCAACGTCCTGACTTTC. This gives the protein CASSVVGSGANVLTF.

This rearrangement joins TRBV12-3 or TRBV12-4 to TRBJ2-1; D is undetermined. Deletions cut 0 bases from V and 8 bases from J, with 8 bases between. The CDR3 is 13 residues long. CDR3 nucleotides: TGTGCCAGCAGTTTAGCTGGAGCCCATGAGCAGTTCTTC. Amino acid sequence: CASSLAGAHEQFF.

This clone was observed many times. The chain uses TRBV25-1 and TRBJ2-7; D gene unclear. V lost 4 bases, J lost 3 bases, and 13 bases lay in between. CDR3 size: 14 residues. From germline, CDR1 is MGHDK and CDR2 SYGVNS. CDR3 DNA sequence: TGTGCCAGCAGTGTTGGGGTGGGGAACTACGAGCAGTACTTC. Residues: CASSVGVGNYEQYF.

This clone was counted many times. The chain carries TRBV12-3 or TRBV12-4 and TRBJ1-5, with D possibly TRBD1 on 5 matching bases. With 8 bases removed from V and 5 bases from J, the gap between germline ends came to 13 bases. This CDR3 comprises 13 residues. CDR3 nucleotides: TGTGCCAGCGTGTGGGGCCCACATCAGCCCCAGCATTTT. Its protein is CASVWGPHQPQHF.

This clone was found many times. The chain is built from TRBV27 and TRBJ1-1; no reliable D call. Trimming stripped 4 bases from V and 4 bases from J, with 10 bases between. Per the germline V gene, CDR1 is MNHEY and CDR2 is SMNVEV (reference sequence). The CDR3 length is 13 residues. CDR3 residues: CASSSGLATEAFF. CDR3 coding DNA: TGTGCCAGCAGTTCGGGGTTGGCCACTGAAGCTTTCTTT.

In regard to this clone: Mismatch with germline at one junction end may stem from a read error. The chain joins TRBV29-1 to TRBJ1-2; a possible D gene is TRBD1 (5 bases). Germline values: CDR1 SQVTM, CDR2 ANQGSEA. This CDR3 contains 8 residues. CDR3 region: CSVERGAF. The CDR3 nucleotides read TGCAGCGTCGAGAGGGGCGCCTTC.

This clone was seen many times. The gene calls are TRBV6-1 and TRBJ2-7, with unresolved D. Germline assignment: CDR1 MNHNS and CDR2 SASEGT. V was clipped by 7 bases and J by 6 bases, with 19 bases between them. This CDR3 has 14 amino acids. CDR3 DNA: TGTGCCAGCACTGGGAAAACAGCGCGAGGCGAGCAGTACTTC. Protein product: CASTGKTARGEQYF.

This chain connects TRBV29-1 to TRBJ2-5; D gene uncertain. Trimming stripped 6 bases from V and 5 bases from J, with 16 bases between. The CDR3 is 13 residues long. Germline V gives CDR1 SQVTM, CDR2 ANQGSEA. As DNA, the CDR3 is TGCAGCGTCGCAAGAGGCGCGAAGGAGACCCAGTACTTC. It translates to CSVARGAKETQYF.